This T cell receptor beta chain derives from a study of T cell clonotyping in hematopoietic cell transplantation. On the study more broadly: Recipient samples before transplant were obtained post-cytoreduction.

Described time point: recipient sample about 28 days before transplant, after cytoreduction. Whole-study results and caveats: Graft donor and pretransplant recipient Inverse Simpson Index values predicted broader posttransplant TCR diversity. CD4 and CD8 repertoire contributions could not be separated without sorting. Few recipient clonotypes overlapped donors; over 95% were de novo at given depth.

Only one count was recorded for this clone. No antigen is known for it. The length of the CDR3 is 11 residues. V was shortened by 4 bases and J by 1 base, with 1 base between the two germline ends. The germline V gene has CDR1 LNHDA and CDR2 SQIVND (reference sequence). Sequencing used immunoSEQ multiplex PCR; TCRdb keeps in-frame clones, though not all of them. The table records roughly 30,000 clones, approximately 80% of them present only once. The sequence derives from a woman under 40 with chronic myeloid leukemia. Some clones in this sample may be carry-over from other donors' samples. Sequencing was performed on peripheral blood mononuclear cells, taken before stem cell transplant. The rearrangement joins TRBV19 to TRBJ1-1; D gene unclear. CDR3 sequence: CASSRNTEAFF. CDR3 sequence (DNA): TGTGCCAGTAGTAGGAACACTGAAGCTTTCTTT.